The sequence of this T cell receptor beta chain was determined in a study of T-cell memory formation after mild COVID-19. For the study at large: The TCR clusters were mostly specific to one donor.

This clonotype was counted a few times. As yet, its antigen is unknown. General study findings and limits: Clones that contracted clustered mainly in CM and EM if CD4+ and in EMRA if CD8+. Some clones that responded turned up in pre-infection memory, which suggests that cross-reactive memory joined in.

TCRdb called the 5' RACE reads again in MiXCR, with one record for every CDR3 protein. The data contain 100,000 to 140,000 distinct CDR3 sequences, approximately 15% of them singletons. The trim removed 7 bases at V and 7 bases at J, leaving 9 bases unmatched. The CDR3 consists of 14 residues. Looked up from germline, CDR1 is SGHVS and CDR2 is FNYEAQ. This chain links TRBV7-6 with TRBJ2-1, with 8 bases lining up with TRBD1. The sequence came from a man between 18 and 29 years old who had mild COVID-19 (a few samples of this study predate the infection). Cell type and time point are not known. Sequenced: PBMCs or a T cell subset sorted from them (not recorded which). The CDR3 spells CASTPDRVRNEQFF. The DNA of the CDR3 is TGTGCCAGCACCCCGGACAGGGTGAGGAATGAGCAGTTCTTC.